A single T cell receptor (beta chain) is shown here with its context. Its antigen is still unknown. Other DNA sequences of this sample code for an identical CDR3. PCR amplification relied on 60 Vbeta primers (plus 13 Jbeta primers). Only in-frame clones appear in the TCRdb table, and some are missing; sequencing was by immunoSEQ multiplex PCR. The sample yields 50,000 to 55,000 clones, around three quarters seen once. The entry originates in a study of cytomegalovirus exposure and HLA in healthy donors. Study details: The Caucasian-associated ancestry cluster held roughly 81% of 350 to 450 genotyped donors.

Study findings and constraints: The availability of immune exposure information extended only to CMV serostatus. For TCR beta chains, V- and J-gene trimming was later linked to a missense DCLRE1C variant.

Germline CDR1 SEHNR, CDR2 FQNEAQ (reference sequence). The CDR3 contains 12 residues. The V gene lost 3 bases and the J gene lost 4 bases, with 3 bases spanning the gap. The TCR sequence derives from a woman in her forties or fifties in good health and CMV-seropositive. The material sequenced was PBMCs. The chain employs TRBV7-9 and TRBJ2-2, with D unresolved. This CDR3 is CASSLSTGELFF. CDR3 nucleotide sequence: TGTGCCAGCAGCTTGAGCACCGGGGAGCTGTTTTTT.